This T cell receptor beta chain was observed in a study of T cells after yellow fever vaccination. V dropped 2 bases and J dropped 6; count of bases not matched to a gene: 12. Germline assignment: CDR1 MNHEY and CDR2 SVGAGI. This CDR3 has 16 amino acids. MiXCR was run by TCRdb on the 5' RACE reads, yielding one entry per CDR3 protein. The data show under 300,000 distinct CDR3 sequences, with 6% to 7.5% seen just once and roughly 0.86% held by the top ten. The gene calls are TRBV6-5 and TRBJ1-2; 7 bases map to TRBD1. The receptor was derived from a man aged 25-45 years who received the YFV17D yellow fever vaccine. This specimen was CD4+ T cells sorted from PBMCs, taken 15 days after the yellow fever booster vaccination. CDR3 sequence reads: CASSYHGRGTLDGYTF. The CDR3 coding sequence is TGTGCCAGCAGTTACCACGGCAGGGGGACCTTGGATGGCTACACCTTC.